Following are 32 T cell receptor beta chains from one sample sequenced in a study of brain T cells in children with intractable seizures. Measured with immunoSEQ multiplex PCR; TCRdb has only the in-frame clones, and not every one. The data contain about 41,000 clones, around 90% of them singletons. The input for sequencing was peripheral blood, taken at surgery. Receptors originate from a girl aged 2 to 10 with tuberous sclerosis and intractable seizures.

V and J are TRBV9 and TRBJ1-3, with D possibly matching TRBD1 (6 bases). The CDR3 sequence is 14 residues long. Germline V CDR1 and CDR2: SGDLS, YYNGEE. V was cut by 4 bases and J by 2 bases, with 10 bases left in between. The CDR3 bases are TGTGCCAGCAGCCTGGGACAACCTGGAAACACCATATATTTT. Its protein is CASSLGQPGNTIYF.

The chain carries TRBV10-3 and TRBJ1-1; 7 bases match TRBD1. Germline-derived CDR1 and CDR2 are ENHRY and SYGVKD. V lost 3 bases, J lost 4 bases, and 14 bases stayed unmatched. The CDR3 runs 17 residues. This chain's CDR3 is CAISDLGGERGRTEAFF. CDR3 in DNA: TGTGCCATCAGTGATTTAGGGGGCGAACGGGGGCGCACTGAAGCTTTCTTT.

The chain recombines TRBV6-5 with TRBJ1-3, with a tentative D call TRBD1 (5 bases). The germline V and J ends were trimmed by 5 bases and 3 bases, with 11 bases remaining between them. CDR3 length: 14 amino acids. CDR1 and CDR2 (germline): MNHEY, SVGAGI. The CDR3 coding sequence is TGTGCCAGCAGTAGGGACCGAGGTGGAAACACCATATATTTT. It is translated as CASSRDRGGNTIYF.

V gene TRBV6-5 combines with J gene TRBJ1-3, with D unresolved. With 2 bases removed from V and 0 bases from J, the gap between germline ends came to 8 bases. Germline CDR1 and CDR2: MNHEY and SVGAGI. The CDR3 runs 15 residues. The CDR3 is CASSYGAVSGNTIYF. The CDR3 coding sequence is TGTGCCAGCAGTTACGGAGCAGTCTCTGGAAACACCATATATTTT.

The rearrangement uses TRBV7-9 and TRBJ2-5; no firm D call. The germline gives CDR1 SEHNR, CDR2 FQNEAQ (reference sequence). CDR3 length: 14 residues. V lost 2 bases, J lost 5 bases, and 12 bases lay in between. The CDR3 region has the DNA TGTGCCAGCAGCTTATCAGCCGCCAGGGAGACCCAGTACTTC. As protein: CASSLSAARETQYF.

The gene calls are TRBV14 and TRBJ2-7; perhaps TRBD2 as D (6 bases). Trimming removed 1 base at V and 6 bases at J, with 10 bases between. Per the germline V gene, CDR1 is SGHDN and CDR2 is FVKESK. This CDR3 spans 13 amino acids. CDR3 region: CASSQVEGGEQYV. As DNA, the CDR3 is TGTGCCAGCAGCCAAGTGGAGGGCGGCGAGCAGTACGTC.

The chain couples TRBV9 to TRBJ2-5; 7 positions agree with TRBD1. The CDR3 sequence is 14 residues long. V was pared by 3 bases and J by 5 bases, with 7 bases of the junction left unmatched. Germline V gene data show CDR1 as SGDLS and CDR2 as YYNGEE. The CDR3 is CASSGRQGGETQYF. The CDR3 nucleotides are TGTGCCAGCAGCGGCCGACAGGGCGGGGAGACCCAGTACTTC.

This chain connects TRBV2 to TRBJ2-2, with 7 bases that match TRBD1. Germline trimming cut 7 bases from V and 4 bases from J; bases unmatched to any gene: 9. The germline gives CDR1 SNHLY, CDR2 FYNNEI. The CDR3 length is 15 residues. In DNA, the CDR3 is TGTGCCAGCATCAACGACAGGGCTGGCACCGGGGAGCTGTTTTTT. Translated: CASINDRAGTGELFF.

The CDR3 DNA follows: TGTGCCAGCAGGCGACCCACAGGGAACACTGAAGCTTTCTTT. Translating it yields CASRRPTGNTEAFF. The chain employs TRBV28 and TRBJ1-1; possibly TRBD1 for D (5 bases). V lost 6 bases, J lost 1 base, and 12 bases lay in between. CDR3 size: 14 residues. Looked up from germline, CDR1 is MDHEN and CDR2 is SYDVKM.

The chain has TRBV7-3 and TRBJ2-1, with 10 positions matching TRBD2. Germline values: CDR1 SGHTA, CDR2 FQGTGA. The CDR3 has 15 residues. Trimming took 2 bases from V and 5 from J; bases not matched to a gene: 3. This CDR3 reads CASSLSSGGHNEQFF. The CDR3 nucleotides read TGTGCCAGCAGCTTATCTAGCGGGGGACACAATGAGCAGTTCTTC.

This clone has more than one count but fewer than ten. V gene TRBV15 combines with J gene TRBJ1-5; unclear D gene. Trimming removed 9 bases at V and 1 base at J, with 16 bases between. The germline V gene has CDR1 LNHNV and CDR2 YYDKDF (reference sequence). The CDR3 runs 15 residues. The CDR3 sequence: CATASGLLSNQPQHF. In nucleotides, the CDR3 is TGTGCCACGGCGTCGGGTCTCCTGAGCAATCAGCCCCAGCATTTT.

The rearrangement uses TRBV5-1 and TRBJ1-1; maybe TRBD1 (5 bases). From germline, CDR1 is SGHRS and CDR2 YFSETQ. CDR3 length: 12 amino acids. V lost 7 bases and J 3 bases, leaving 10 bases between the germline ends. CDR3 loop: CASGRGYTEAFF. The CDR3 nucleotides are TGCGCCAGCGGGCGGGGGTACACTGAAGCTTTCTTT.

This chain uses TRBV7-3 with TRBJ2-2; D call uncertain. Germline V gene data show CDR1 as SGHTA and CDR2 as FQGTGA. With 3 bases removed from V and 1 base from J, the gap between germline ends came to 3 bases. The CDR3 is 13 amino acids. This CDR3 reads CASSFENTGELFF. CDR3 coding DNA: TGTGCCAGCAGCTTTGAGAACACCGGGGAGCTGTTTTTT.

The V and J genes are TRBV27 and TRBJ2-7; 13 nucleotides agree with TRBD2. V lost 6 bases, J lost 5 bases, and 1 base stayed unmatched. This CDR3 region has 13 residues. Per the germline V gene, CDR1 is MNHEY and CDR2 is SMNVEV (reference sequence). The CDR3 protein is CASRTSGGNEQYV. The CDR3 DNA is TGTGCCAGCAGGACTAGCGGGGGGAACGAGCAGTACGTC.

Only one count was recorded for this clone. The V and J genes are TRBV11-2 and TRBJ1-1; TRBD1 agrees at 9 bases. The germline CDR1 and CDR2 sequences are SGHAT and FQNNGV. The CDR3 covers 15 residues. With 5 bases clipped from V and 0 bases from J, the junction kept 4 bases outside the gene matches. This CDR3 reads CASSPGQGMNTEAFF. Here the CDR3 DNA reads TGTGCCAGCAGCCCTGGACAGGGGATGAACACTGAAGCTTTCTTT.

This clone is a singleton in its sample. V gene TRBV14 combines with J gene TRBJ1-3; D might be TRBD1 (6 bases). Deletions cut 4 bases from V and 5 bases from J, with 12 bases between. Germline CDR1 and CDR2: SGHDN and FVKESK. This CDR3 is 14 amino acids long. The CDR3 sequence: CASSLGGYRNTIYF. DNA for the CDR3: TGTGCCAGCAGCCTAGGGGGATATAGAAACACCATATATTTT.

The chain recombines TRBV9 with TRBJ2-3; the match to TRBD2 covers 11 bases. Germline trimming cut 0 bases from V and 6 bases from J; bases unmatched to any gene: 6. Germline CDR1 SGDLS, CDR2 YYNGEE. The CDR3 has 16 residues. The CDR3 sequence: CASSVDLAGGSDTQYF. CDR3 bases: TGTGCCAGCAGCGTAGATCTAGCGGGGGGATCCGATACGCAGTATTTT.

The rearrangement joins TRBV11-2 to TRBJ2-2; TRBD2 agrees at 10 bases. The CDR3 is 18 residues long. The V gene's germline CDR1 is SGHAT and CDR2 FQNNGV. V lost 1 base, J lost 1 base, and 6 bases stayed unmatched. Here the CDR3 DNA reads TGTGCCAGCAGCTTAGCAAAGGGACTAGCGAGGAACACCGGGGAGCTGTTTTTT. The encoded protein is CASSLAKGLARNTGELFF.

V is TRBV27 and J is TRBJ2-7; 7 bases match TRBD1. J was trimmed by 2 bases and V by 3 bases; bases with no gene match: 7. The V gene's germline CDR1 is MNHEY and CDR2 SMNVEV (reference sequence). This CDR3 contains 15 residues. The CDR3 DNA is TGTGCCAGCAGTTTCCGGGGACAGAGTACCTACGAGCAGTACTTC. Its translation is CASSFRGQSTYEQYF.

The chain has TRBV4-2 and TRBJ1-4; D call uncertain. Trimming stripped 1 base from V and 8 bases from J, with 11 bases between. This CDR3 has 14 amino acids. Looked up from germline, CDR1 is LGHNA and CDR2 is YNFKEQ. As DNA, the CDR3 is TGTGCCAGCAGCCAAGGAAGGGAAGGAGAAAAACTGTTTTTT. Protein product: CASSQGREGEKLFF.

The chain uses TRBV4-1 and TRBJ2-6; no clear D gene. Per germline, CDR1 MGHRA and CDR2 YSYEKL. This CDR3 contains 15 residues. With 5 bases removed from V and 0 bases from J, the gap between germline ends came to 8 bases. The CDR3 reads CASSRAYSGANVLTF. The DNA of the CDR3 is TGCGCCAGCAGCAGGGCCTACTCTGGGGCCAACGTCCTGACTTTC.

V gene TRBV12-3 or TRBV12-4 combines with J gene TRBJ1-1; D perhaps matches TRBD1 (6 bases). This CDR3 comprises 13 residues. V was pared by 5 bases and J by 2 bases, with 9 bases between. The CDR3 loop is CASSQQGNTEAFF. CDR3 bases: TGTGCCAGCAGTCAACAGGGTAACACTGAAGCTTTCTTT.

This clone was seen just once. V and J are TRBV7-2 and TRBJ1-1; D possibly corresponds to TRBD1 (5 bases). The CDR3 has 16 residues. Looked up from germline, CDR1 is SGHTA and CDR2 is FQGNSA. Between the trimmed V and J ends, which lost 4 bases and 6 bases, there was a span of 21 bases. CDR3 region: CASSSPRGVMRAEAFF. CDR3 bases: TGTGCCAGCAGCTCCCCCCGGGGGGTAATGAGGGCTGAAGCTTTCTTT.

CDR3 sequence reads: CASSLRTSFADTQYF. CDR3 sequence (DNA): TGCGCCAGCAGCCTCCGGACTAGTTTTGCGGATACGCAGTATTTT. This chain joins TRBV4-1 and TRBJ2-3; 7 bases agree with TRBD2. The CDR3 is 15 residues long. The germline gives CDR1 MGHRA, CDR2 YSYEKL. Trimming at V came to 4 bases and at J to 6 bases, leaving 10 bases not matched to a gene.

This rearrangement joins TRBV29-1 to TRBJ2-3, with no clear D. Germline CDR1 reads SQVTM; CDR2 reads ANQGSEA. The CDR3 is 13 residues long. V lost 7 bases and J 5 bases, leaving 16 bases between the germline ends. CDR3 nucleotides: TGCAGCGCCGCCGGGTTTTGGGAAGATACGCAGTATTTT. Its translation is CSAAGFWEDTQYF.

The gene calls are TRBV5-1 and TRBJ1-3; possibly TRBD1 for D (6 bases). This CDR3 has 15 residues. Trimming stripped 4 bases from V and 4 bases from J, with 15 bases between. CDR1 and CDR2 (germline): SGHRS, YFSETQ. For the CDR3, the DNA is TGCGCCAGCAGCCCCCTCAGGGGATCCGGAAACACCATATATTTT. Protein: CASSPLRGSGNTIYF.

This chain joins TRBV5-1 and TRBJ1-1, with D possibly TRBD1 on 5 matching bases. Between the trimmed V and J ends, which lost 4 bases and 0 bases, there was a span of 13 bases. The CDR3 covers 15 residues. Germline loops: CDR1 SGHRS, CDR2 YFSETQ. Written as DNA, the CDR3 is TGCGCCAGCAGCGCCCTACAGGCTATGAACACTGAAGCTTTCTTT. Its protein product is CASSALQAMNTEAFF.

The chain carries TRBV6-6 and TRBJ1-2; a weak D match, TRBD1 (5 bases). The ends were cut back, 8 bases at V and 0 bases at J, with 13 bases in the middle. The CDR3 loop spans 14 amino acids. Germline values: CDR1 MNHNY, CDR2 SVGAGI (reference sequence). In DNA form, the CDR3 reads TGTGCCAGCGGGGGAGCGGGGGCTAACTATGGCTACACCTTC. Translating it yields CASGGAGANYGYTF.

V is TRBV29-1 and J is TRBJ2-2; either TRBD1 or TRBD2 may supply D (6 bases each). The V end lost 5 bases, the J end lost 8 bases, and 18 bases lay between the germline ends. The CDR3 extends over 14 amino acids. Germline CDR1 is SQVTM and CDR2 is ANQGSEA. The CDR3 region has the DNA TGCAGCGTTAGGGGGGATACCAAAGGAGGGGAGCTGTTTTTT. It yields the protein CSVRGDTKGGELFF.

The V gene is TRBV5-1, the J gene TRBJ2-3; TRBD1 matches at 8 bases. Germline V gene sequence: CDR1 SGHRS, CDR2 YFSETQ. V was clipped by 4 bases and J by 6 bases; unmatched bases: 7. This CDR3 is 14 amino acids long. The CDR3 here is CASSAGQGFDTQYF. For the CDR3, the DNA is TGCGCCAGCAGCGCAGGACAGGGATTCGATACGCAGTATTTT.

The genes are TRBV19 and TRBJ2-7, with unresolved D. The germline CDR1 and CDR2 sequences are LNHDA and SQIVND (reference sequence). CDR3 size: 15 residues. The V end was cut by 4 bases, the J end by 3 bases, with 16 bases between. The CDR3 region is CASSTTWAPSYEQYF. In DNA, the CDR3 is TGTGCCAGTAGTACCACGTGGGCCCCAAGCTACGAGCAGTACTTC.

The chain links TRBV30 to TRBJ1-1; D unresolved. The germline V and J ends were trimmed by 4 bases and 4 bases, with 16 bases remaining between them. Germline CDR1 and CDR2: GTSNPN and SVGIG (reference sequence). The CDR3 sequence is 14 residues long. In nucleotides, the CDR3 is TGTGCCTGGATACTTAATAATAGGCGCACTGAAGCTTTCTTT. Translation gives CAWILNNRRTEAFF.